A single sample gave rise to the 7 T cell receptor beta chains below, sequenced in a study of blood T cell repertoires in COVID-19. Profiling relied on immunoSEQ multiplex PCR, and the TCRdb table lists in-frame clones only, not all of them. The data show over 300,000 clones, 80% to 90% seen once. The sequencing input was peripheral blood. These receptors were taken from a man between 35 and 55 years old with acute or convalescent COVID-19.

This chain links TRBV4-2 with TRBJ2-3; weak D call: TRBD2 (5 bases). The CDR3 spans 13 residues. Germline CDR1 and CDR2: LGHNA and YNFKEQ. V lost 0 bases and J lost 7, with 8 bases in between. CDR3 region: CASSQEPGYTQYF. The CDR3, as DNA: TGTGCCAGCAGCCAAGAACCGGGGTATACGCAGTATTTT.

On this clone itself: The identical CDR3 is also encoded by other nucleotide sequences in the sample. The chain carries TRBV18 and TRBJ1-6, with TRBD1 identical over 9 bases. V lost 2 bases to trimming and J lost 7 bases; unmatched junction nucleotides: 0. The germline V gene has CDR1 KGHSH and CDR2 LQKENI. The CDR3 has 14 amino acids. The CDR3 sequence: CASSPGQGNSPLHF. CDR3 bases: TGTGCCAGCTCACCAGGACAGGGGAATTCACCCCTCCACTTT. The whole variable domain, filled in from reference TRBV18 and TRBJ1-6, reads NAGVMQNPRHLVRRRGQEARLRCSPMKGHSHVYWYRQLPEEGLKFMVYLQKENIIDESGMPKERFSAEFPKEGPSILRIQQVVRGDSAAYFCASSPGQGNSPLHFGNGTRLTVT.

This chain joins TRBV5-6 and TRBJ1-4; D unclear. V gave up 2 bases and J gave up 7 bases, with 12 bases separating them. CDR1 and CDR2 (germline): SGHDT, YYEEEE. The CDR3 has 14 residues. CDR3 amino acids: CASSFSVTGEKLFF. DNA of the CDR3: TGTGCCAGCAGCTTTTCGGTGACGGGTGAAAAACTGTTTTTT.

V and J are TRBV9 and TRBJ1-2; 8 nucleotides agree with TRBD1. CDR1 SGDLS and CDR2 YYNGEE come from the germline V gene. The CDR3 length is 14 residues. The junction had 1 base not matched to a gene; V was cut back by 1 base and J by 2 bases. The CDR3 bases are TGTGCCAGCAGCGTAACAGGGGGGAACTATGGCTACACCTTC. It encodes CASSVTGGNYGYTF.

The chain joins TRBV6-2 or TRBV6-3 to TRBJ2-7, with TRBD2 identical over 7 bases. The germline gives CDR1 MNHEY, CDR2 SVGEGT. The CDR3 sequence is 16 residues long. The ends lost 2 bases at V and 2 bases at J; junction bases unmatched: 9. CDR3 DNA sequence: TGTGCCAGCAGTTACAGCGGGGCAGGGCCGGCCTACGAGCAGTACTTC. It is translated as CASSYSGAGPAYEQYF.

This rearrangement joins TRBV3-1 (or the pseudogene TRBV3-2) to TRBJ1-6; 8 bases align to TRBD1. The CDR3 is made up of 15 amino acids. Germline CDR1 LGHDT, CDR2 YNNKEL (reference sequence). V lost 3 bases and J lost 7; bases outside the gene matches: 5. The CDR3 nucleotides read TGTGCCAGCAGCCATTCGGGACAGGCGAATTCACCCCTCCACTTT. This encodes CASSHSGQANSPLHF.

The CDR3 reads CASSLAVRGEQYF. The CDR3 bases are TGTGCCAGCAGTTTGGCAGTACGGGGGGAGCAGTACTTC. The rearrangement uses TRBV27 and TRBJ2-7; possibly TRBD2 for D (6 bases). CDR3 length: 13 amino acids. The ends were cut back, 3 bases at V and 7 bases at J, with 13 bases in the middle. Germline-derived CDR1 and CDR2 are MNHEY and SMNVEV (reference sequence).